This T cell receptor (beta chain) was observed in a study of blood T cell repertoires in COVID-19. The CDR3 is 15 amino acids. Using immunoSEQ multiplex PCR, the repertoire was profiled, and TCRdb retains in-frame clones only, with some absent. The data show approximately 450,000 clones, around 88% seen once. In this sample, this clone turned up a few times. The TCR was taken from a woman aged 30 to 39 with acute or convalescent COVID-19. What was sequenced was peripheral blood. The V call is TRBV21-1, the J call TRBJ2-1; the table's TRBD1 call for D was not verified on the DNA. TRBV21-1 is termed a pseudogene. This chain's CDR3 is CAPKGSTSVGDEQFF. In DNA, the CDR3 is TGTGCCCCCAAGGGGTCTACCTCCGTGGGCGATGAGCAGTTCTTC.